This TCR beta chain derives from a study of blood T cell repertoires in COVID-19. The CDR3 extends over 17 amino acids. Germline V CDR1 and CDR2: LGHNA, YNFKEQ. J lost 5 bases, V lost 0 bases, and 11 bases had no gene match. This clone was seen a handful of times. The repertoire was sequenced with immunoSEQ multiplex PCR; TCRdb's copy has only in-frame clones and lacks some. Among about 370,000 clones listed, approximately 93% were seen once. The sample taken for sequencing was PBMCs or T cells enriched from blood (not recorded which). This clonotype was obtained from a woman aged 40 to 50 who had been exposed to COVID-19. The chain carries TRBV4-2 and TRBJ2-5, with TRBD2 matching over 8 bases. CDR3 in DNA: TGTGCCAGCAGCCAAGATAGGAGGGCGGGGGGAGAGGAGACCCAGTACTTC. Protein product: CASSQDRRAGGEETQYF.